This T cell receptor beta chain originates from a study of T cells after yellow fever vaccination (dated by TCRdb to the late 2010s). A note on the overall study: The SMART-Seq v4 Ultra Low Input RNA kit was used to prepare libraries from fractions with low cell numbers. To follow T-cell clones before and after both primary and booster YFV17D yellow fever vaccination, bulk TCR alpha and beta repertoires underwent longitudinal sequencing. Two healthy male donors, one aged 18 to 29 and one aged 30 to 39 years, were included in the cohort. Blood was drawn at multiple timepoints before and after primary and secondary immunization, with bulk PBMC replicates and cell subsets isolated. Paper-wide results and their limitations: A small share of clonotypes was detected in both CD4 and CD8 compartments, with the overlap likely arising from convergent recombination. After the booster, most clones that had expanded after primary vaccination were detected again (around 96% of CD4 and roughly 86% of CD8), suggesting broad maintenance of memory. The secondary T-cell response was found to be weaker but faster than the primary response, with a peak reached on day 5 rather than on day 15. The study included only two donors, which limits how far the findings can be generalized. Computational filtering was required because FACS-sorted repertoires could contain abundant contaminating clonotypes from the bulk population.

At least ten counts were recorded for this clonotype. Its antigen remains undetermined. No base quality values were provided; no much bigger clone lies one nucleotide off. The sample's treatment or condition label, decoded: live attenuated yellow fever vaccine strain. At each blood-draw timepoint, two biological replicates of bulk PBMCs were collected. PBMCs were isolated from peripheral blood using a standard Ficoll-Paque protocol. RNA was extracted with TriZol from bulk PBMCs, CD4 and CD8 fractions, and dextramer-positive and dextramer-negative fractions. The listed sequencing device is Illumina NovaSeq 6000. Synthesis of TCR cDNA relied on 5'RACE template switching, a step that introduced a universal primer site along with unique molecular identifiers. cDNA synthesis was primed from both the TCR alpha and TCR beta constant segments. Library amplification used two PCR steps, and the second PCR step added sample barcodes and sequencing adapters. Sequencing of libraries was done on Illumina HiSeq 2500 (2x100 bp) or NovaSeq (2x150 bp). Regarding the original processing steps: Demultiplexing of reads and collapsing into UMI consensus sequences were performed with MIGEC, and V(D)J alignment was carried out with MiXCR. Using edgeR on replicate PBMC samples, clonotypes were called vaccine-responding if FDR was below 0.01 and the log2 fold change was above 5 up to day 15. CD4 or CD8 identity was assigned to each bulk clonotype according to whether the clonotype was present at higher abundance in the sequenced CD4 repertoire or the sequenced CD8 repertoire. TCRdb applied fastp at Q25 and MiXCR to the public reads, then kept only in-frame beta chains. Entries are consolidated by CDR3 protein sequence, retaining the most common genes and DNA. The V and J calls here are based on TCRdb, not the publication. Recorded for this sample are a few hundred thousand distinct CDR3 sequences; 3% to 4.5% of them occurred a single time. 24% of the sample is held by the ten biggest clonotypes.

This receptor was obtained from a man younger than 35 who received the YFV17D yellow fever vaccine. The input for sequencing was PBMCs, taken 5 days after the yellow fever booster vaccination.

The sequence in DNA is TGTGCCAGCAGACCGATCTCCGGGACTATCAACACCGGGGAGCTGTTTTTT. It is translated as CASRPISGTINTGELFF. The rearrangement combines TRBV6-2 or TRBV6-3 with TRBJ2-2, with 7 bases aligning to TRBD2. Counted from cysteine to phenylalanine, this CDR3 has 17 amino acids. Just the 51-base CDR3 DNA is kept, in frame starting at base 1. Trimming takes 6 bases off V and 2 bases off J; junction bases not matched to a gene: 12. CDR1 and CDR2, per the germline V gene, are MNHEY and SVGEGT.